The present entry profiles one TCR beta chain with its context. Trimming removed 3 bases from V and 4 bases from J; junction bases left unmatched: 6. The CDR3 runs to 16 residues. Germline V gene data show CDR1 as SGHDT and CDR2 as YYEEEE. The record originates from a study of T-cell reconstitution after alpha-beta-depleted transplantation in children. Library preparation (for TCRbeta) was performed with unique molecular identifiers. Each CDR3 protein gets one entry after TCRdb re-called the PCR reads with MiXCR. The data contain about 870,000 distinct CDR3 sequences, approximately 15% of them singletons.

The chain combines TRBV5-6 with TRBJ2-6; TRBD1 agrees at 8 bases. Sequenced here: PBMCs, mostly from graft donor cells, sampled 360 days after TCRalphabeta/CD19-depleted stem cell transplant. This clonotype was obtained from a male patient between 10 and 17 years old who had a stem cell transplant for acute lymphoblastic leukemia, so the T cells may come from the graft donor. CDR3 bases: TGTGCCAGCAGCTCCAGGACAGGGTTCGGGGCCAACGTCCTGACTTTC. Its translation: CASSSRTGFGANVLTF. Together with reference TRBV5-6 and TRBJ2-6, the CDR3 gives the full variable domain: DAGVTQSPTHLIKTRGQQVTLRCSPKSGHDTVSWYQQALGQGPQFIFQYYEEEERQRGNFPDRFSGHQFPNYSSELNVNALLLGDSALYLCASSSRTGFGANVLTFGAGSRLTVL.